This TCR beta chain was sequenced for a study of blood T cell repertoires in COVID-19. This CDR3 has 14 amino acids. Germline CDR1 is SNHLY and CDR2 is FYNNEI. With V trimmed by 8 bases and J by 5 bases, 9 bases remained unmatched. Clones were sequenced by immunoSEQ multiplex PCR, and TCRdb holds only the in-frame ones, with some missing. The sample gives about 20,000 clones, roughly 91% of which show up once; more than 5.5% is in the top ten. Sample: peripheral blood. The V call is TRBV2, the J call TRBJ2-1, with 7 positions matching TRBD1. This sequence was found in a human donor in a cohort sampled during active COVID-19. The CDR3 loop is CASAPDRTDNEQFF. CDR3 DNA: TGTGCCAGCGCCCCGGACAGGACCGACAATGAGCAGTTCTTC.